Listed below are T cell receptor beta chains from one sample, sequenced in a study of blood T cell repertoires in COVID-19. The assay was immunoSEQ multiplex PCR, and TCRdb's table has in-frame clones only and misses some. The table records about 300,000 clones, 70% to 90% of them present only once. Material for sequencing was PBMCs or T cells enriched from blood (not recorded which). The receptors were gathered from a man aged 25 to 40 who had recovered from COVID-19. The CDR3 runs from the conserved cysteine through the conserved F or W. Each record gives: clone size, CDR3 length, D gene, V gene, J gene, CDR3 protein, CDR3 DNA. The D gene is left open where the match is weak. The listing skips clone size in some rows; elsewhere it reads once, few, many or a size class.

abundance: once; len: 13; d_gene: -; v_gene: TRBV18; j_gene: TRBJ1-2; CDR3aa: CASSPDTNYGYTF; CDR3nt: TGTGCCAGCTCACCGGACACGAACTATGGCTACACCTTC
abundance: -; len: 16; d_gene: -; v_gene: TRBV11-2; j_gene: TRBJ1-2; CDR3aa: CASSPAGMVNNYGYTF; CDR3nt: TGTGCCAGCAGCCCGGCGGGGATGGTCAATAACTATGGCTACACCTTC
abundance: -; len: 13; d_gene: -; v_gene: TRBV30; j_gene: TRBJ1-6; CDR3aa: CAWNGGGNSPLHF; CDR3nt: TGTGCCTGGAATGGGGGCGGCAATTCACCCCTCCACTTT
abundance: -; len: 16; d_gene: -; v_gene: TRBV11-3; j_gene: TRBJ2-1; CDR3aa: CASSLVSGNPYNEQFF; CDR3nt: TGTGCCAGCAGCTTAGTTTCGGGAAACCCCTACAATGAGCAGTTCTTC
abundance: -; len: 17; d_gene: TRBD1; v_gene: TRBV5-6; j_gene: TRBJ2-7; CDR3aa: CASSLGFLRQGAGEQYF; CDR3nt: TGTGCCAGCAGCTTGGGGTTCCTAAGACAGGGCGCAGGCGAGCAGTACTTC
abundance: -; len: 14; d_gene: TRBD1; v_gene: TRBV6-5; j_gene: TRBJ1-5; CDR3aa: CASRPGQGGSPQHF; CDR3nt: TGTGCCAGCAGACCCGGACAGGGTGGTTCTCCCCAGCATTTT
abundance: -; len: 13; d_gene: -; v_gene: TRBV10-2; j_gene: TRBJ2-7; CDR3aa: CASSGIDSYEQYF; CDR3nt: TGCGCCAGCAGCGGGATCGACTCCTACGAGCAGTACTTC
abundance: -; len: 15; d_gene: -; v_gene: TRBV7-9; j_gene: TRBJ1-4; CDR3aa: CASSLDAATNEKLFF; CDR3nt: TGTGCCAGCAGCTTAGACGCAGCAACTAATGAAAAACTGTTTTTT
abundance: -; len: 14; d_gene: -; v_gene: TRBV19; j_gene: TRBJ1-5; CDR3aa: CASSGTPGNQPQHF; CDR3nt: TGCGCCAGTTCCGGGACACCGGGCAATCAGCCCCAGCATTTT
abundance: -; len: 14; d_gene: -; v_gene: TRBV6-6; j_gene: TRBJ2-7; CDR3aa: CASSRIEGVWEQYF; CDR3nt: TGTGCCAGCAGCCGGATCGAGGGGGTGTGGGAGCAGTACTTC
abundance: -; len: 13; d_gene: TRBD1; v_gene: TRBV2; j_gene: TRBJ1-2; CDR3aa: CASSAQGAYGYTF; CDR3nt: TGTGCCAGCAGTGCGCAGGGGGCTTATGGCTACACCTTC
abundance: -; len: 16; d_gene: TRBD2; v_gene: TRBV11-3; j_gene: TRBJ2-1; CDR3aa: CASSPRGGPEAGEQFF; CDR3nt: TGTGCCAGCAGCCCGCGGGGGGGCCCGGAAGCCGGTGAGCAGTTCTTC
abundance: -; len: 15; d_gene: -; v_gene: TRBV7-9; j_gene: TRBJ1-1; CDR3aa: CASSHTGQMNTEAFF; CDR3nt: TGTGCCAGCAGCCATACCGGACAGATGAACACTGAAGCTTTCTTT
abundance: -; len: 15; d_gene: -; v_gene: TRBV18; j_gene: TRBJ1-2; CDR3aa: CASLAGAVSSGGYTF; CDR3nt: TGTGCCAGTCTTGCAGGGGCCGTTTCCTCAGGGGGCTACACCTTC
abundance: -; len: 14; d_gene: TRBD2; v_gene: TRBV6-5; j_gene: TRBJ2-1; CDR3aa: CASIFTSGSWEQFF; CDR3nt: TGTGCCAGCATTTTCACTAGCGGGAGTTGGGAGCAGTTCTTC
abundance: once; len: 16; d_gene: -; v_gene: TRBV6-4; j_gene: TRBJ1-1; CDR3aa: CASSDSSGKGNTEAFF; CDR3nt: TGTGCCAGCAGTGACTCGAGCGGAAAGGGGAACACTGAAGCTTTCTTT
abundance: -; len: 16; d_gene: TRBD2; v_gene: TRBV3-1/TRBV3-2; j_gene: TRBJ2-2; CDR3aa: CASSQKERGDSGELFF; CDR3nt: TGTGCCAGCAGCCAAAAGGAGCGGGGGGATTCGGGGGAGCTGTTTTTT
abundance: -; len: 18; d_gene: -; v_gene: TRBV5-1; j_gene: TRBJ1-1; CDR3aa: CASSLGPSGAGMNTEAFF; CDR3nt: TGCGCCAGCAGCTTGGGTCCATCAGGGGCCGGTATGAACACTGAAGCTTTCTTT
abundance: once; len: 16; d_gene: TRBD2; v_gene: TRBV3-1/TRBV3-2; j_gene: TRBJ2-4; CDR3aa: CASSIISGAGRGIQYF; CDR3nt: TGTGCCAGCAGCATTATTAGCGGAGCGGGGCGCGGCATTCAGTACTTC
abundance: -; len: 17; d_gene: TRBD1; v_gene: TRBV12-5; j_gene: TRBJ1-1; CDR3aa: CASGLVQGVLANTEAFF; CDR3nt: TGTGCTAGTGGTTTGGTACAGGGGGTCTTGGCAAATACTGAAGCTTTCTTT
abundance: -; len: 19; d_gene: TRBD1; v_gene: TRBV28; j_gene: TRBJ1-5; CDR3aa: CASSKGALGPEYSNQPQHF; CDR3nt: TGTGCCAGCAGTAAGGGGGCTCTGGGGCCCGAATATAGCAATCAGCCCCAGCATTTT
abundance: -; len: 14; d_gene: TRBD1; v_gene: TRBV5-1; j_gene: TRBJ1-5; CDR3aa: CASSLGTGNQPQHF; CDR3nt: TGCGCCAGCAGCTTAGGGACAGGGAATCAGCCCCAGCATTTT
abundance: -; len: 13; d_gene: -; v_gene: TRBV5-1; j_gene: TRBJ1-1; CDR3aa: CASSREGRTEAFF; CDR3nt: TGCGCCAGCAGCCGCGAGGGGAGGACTGAAGCTTTCTTT
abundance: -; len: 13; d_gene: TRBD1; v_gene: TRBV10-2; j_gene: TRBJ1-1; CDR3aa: CASRGTGFTEAFF; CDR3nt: TGCGCCAGCAGGGGGACAGGGTTCACTGAAGCTTTCTTT
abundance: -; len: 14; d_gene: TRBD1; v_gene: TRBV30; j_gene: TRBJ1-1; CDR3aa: CAWIVRTGVGGAFF; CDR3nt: TGTGCCTGGATAGTAAGGACAGGGGTTGGCGGAGCTTTCTTT
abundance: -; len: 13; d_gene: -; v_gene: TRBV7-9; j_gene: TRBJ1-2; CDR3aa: CASSPTPNYGYTF; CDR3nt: TGTGCCAGCAGCCCCACTCCTAACTATGGCTACACCTTC
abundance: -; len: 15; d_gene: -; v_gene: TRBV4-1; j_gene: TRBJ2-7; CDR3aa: CASSHSAGAHYEQYF; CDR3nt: TGCGCCAGCAGCCACTCGGCAGGGGCGCACTACGAGCAGTACTTC
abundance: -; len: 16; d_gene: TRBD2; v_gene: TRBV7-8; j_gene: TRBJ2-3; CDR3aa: CASSPSLREGVHTQYF; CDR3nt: TGTGCCAGCAGCCCTAGTTTGAGGGAGGGCGTCCATACGCAGTATTTT